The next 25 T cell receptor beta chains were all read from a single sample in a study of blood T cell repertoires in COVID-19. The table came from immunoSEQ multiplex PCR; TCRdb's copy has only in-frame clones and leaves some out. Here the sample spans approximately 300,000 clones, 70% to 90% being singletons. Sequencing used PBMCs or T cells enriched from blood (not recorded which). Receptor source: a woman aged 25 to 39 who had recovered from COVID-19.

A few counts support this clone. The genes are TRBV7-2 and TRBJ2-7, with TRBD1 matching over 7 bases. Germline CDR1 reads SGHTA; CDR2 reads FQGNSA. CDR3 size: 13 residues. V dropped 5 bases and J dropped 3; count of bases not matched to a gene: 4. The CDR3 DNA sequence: TGTGCCAGCAGCCCGGACAGGCGCTACGAGCAGTACTTC. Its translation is CASSPDRRYEQYF.

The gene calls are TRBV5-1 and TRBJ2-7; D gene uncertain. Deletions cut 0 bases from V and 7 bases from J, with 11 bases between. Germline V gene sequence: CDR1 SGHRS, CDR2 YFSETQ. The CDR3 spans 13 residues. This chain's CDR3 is CASSLGTTEEQYF. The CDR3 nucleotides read TGCGCCAGCAGCTTGGGCACCACAGAAGAGCAGTACTTC.

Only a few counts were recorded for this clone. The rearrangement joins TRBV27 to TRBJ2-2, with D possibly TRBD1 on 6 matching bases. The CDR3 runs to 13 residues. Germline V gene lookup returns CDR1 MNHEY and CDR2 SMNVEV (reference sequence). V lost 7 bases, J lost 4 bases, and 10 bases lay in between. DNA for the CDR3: TGTGCCAGCACTCAAGGGGGCACCGGGGAGCTGTTTTTT. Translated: CASTQGGTGELFF.

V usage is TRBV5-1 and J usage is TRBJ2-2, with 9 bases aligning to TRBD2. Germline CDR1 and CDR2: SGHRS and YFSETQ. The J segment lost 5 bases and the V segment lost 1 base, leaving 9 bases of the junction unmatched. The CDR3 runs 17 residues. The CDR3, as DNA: TGCGCCAGCAGCTTGATAGTAGCGGGGGCCATAACCGGGGAGCTGTTTTTT. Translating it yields CASSLIVAGAITGELFF. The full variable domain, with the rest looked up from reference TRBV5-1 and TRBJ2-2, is KAGVTQTPRYLIKTRGQQVTLSCSPISGHRSVSWYQQTPGQGLQFLFEYFSETQRNKGNFPGRFSGRQFSNSRSEMNVSTLELGDSALYLCASSLIVAGAITGELFFGEGSRLTVL.

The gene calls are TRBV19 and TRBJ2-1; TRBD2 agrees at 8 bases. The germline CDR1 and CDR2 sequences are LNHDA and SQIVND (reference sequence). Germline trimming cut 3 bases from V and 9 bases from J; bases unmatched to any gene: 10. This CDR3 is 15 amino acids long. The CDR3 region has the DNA TGTGCCAGTAGTATCCGGCGCGGGGGGCTCAGTGAGCAGTTCTTC. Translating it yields CASSIRRGGLSEQFF.

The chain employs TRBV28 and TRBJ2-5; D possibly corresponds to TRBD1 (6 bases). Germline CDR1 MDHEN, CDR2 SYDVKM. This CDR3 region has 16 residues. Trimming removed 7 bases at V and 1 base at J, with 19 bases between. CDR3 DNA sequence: TGTGCCAGCACCACGGGACATCGTAATTTCCAAGAGACCCAGTACTTC. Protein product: CASTTGHRNFQETQYF.

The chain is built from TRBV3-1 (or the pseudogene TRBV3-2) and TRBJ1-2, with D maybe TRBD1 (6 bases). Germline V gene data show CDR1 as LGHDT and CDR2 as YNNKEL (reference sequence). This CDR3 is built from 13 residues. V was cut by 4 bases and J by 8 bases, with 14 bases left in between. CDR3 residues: CASSLLSGEGYTF. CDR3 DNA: TGTGCCAGCAGCCTTTTATCAGGGGAAGGCTACACCTTC.

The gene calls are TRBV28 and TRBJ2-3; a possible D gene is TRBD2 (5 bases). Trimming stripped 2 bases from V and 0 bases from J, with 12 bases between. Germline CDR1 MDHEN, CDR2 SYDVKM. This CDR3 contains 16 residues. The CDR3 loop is CASSLVEGGSTDTQYF. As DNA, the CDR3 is TGTGCCAGCAGTTTAGTTGAGGGTGGTAGCACAGATACGCAGTATTTT.

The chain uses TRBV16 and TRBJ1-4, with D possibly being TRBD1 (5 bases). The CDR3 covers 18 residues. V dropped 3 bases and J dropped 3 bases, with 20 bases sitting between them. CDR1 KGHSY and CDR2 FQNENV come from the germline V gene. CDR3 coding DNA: TGTGCCAGCAGCCACCACTTTGGGACTGGTGAGGCTAATGAAAAACTGTTTTTT. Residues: CASSHHFGTGEANEKLFF.

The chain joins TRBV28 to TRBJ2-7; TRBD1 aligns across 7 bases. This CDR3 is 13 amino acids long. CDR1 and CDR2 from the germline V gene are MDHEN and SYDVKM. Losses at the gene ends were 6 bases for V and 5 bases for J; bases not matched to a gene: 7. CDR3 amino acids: CASREGGRDEQYF. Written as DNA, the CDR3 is TGTGCCAGCAGGGAAGGGGGCAGGGACGAGCAGTACTTC.

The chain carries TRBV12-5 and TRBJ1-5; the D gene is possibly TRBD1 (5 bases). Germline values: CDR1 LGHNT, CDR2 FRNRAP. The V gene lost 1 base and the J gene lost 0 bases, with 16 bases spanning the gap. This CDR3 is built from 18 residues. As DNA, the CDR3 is TGTGCTAGTGGTTTGGGGCCCAGGGAGGCGTATAGCAATCAGCCCCAGCATTTT. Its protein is CASGLGPREAYSNQPQHF.

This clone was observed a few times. The CDR3 nucleotides read TGCGCCAGCAGGCGACAGGGGACGGGCGAAAAACTGTTTTTT. Protein product: CASRRQGTGEKLFF. The chain recombines TRBV4-3 with TRBJ1-4, with 8 positions matching TRBD1. CDR3 length equals 14 residues. The germline V gene has CDR1 LGHNA and CDR2 YSLEER. The V segment lost 6 bases and the J segment 8 bases; nucleotides outside the gene matches: 8.

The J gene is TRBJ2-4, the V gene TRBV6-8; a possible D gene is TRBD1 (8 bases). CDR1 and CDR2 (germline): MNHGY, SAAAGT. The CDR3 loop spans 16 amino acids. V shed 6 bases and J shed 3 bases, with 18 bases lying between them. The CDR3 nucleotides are TGTGCCAGCAGGGAACAGGGGGGGTATGACAAAAACATTCAGTACTTC. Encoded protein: CASREQGGYDKNIQYF.

CDR3 residues: CSVRFPGGETQYF. DNA of the CDR3: TGCAGCGTTAGGTTTCCCGGAGGGGAGACCCAGTACTTC. This chain connects TRBV29-1 to TRBJ2-5; D is possibly TRBD2 (6 bases). Germline V gives CDR1 SQVTM, CDR2 ANQGSEA. This CDR3 spans 13 amino acids. Trimming took off 5 bases at V and 5 bases at J, with 15 bases between the two ends.

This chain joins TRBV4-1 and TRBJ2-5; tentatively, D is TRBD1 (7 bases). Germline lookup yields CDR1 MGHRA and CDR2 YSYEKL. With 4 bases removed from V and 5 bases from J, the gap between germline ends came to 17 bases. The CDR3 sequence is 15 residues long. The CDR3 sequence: CASSRGTAGEETQYF. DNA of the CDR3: TGCGCCAGCAGCCGCGGGACAGCGGGCGAGGAGACCCAGTACTTC.

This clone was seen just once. CDR3 amino acids: CASSLSPGVSYEQYF. Here the CDR3 DNA reads TGCGCCAGCAGCTTGTCCCCGGGAGTGTCCTACGAGCAGTACTTC. This chain connects TRBV5-1 to TRBJ2-7, with TRBD2 as a possible D gene (6 bases). From germline, CDR1 is SGHRS and CDR2 YFSETQ. The CDR3 has 15 amino acids. Trimming took off 1 base at V and 1 base at J, with 12 bases between the two ends.

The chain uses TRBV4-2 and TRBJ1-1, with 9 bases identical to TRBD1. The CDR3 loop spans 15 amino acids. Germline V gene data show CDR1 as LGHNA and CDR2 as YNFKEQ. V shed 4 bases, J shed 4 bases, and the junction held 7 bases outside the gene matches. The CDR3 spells CASSLIGQGSTEAFF. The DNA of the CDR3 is TGTGCCAGCAGCCTGATAGGACAGGGGAGCACTGAAGCTTTCTTT.

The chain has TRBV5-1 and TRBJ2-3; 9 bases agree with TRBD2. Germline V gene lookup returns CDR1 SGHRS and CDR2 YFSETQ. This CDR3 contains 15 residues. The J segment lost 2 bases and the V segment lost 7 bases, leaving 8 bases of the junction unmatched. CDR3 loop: CASGLAGPYTDTQYF. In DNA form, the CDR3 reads TGCGCCAGCGGCCTAGCGGGGCCATACACAGATACGCAGTATTTT. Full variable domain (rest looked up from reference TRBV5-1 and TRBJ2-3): KAGVTQTPRYLIKTRGQQVTLSCSPISGHRSVSWYQQTPGQGLQFLFEYFSETQRNKGNFPGRFSGRQFSNSRSEMNVSTLELGDSALYLCASGLAGPYTDTQYFGPGTRLTVL.

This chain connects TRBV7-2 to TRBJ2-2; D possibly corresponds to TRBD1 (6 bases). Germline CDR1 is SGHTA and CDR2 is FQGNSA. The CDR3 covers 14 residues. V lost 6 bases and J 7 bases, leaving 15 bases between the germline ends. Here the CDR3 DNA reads TGTGCCAGCAGATTACAGGGCACGATCGGGGAGCTGTTTTTT. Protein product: CASRLQGTIGELFF.

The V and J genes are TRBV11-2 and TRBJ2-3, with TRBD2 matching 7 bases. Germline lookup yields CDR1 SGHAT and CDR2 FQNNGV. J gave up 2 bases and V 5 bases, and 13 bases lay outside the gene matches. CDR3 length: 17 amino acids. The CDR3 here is CASSLPEVAGFTDTQYF. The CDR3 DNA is TGTGCCAGCAGCCTCCCGGAGGTAGCGGGTTTCACAGATACGCAGTATTTT.

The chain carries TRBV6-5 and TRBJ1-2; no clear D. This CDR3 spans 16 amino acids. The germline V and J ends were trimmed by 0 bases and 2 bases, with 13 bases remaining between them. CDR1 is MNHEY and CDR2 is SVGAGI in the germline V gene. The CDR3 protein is CASSYSQRLRNYGYTF. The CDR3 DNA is TGTGCCAGCAGTTACTCCCAAAGACTGAGAAACTATGGCTACACCTTC.

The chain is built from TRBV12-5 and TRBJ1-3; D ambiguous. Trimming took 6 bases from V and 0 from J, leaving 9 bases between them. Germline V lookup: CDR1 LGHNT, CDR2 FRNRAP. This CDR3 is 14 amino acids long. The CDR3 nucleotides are TGTGCTAGTGGCAAACCGAGCTCTGGAAACACCATATATTTT. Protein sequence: CASGKPSSGNTIYF.

The CDR3 spells CASQDRVSGNTIYF. The CDR3, as DNA: TGTGCCAGCCAGGACAGGGTCTCCGGAAACACCATATATTTT. The chain couples TRBV10-3 to TRBJ1-3, with 8 bases lining up with TRBD1. The germline V gene has CDR1 ENHRY and CDR2 SYGVKD. After removal of 10 bases from V and 4 bases from J, the junction contained 9 bases not matched to a gene. The CDR3 runs 14 residues.

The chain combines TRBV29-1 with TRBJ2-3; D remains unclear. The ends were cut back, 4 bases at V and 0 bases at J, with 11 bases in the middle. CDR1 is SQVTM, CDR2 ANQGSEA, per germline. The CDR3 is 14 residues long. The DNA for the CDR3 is TGCAGCGTTGTAGTTAGAATAAGCACAGATACGCAGTATTTT. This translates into CSVVVRISTDTQYF.

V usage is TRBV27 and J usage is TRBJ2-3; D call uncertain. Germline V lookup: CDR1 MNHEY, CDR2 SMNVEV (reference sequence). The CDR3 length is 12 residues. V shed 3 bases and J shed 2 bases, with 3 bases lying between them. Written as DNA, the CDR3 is TGTGCCAGCAGTTTCGTCACAGATACGCAGTATTTT. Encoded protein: CASSFVTDTQYF.